This T cell receptor (beta chain) emerged from a study of cytomegalovirus exposure and HLA in healthy donors. This clone came up a few times. Amplification used 60 Vbeta primers and 13 Jbeta primers. Generated by immunoSEQ multiplex PCR, the TCRdb table keeps only in-frame clones and is missing some. The data show about 95,000 clones, with around 73% seen just once and over 4% held by the top ten. Germline CDR1 and CDR2: MDHEN and SYDVKM. The V and J ends lost 11 bases and 4 bases respectively, with 14 bases between them. CDR3 length: 12 amino acids. The rearrangement links TRBV28 to TRBJ1-1; TRBD1 might be the D (6 bases). The receptor was isolated from a woman aged 40 to 49 in good health and CMV-seropositive. Sequenced material: PBMCs. CDR3 sequence (DNA): TGTGCCGCTGCAGGGGTGGGCACTGAAGCTTTCTTT. Translating gives CAAAGVGTEAFF.